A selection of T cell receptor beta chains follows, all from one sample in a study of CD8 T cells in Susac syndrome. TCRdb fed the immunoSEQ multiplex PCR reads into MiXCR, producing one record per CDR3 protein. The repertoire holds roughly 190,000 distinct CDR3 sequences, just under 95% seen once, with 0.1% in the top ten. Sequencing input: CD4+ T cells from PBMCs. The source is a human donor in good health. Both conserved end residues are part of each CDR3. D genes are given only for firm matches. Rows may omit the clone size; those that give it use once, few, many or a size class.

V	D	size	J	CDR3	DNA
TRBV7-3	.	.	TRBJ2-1	CASSLWVGRYNEQFF	TGTGCCAGCAGCTTATGGGTGGGAAGGTACAATGAGCAGTTCTTC
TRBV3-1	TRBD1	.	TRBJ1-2	CASSHGTGANYGYTF	TGTGCCAGCAGCCACGGGACAGGGGCTAACTATGGCTACACCTTC
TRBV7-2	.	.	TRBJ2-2	CASSITRAGELFF	TGTGCCAGCAGCATAACTAGAGCCGGGGAGCTGTTTTTT
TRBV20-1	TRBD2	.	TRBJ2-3	CSVPAGGTDTQYF	TGCAGTGTTCCAGCGGGAGGAACAGATACGCAGTATTTT
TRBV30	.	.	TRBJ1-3	CARAELSGNTIYF	TGTGCCCGGGCGGAACTCTCTGGAAACACCATATATTTT
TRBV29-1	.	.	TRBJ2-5	CSVDLSRKKTSQETQYF	TGCAGCGTTGACCTCTCGCGGAAGAAAACCAGCCAAGAGACCCAGTACTTC
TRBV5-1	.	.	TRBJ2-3	CASSLLDTQYF	TGTGCCAGCAGTTTATTAGATACGCAGTATTTT
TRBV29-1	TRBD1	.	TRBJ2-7	CSVIPGQTIYEQYF	TGCAGCGTCATACCGGGACAGACCATCTACGAGCAGTACTTC
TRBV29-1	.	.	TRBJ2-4	CSVTDILNIQYF	TGCAGTGTCACGGACATACTTAACATTCAGTACTTC
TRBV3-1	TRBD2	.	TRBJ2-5	CASSSTAGGQQETQYF	TGTGCCAGCAGCTCTACGGCGGGGGGGCAACAAGAGACCCAGTACTTC
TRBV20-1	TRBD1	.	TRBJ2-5	CSAKPGQGGQTQYF	TGCAGTGCGAAACCGGGACAGGGCGGGCAGACCCAGTACTTC
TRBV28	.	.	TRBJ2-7	CASSRLGAWEQYF	TGTGCCAGCAGTCGCCTCGGGGCATGGGAGCAGTACTTC
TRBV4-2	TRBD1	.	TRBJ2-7	CASSQDQGTGALSYEQYF	TGTGCCAGCAGCCAAGATCAGGGGACAGGGGCCCTTTCCTACGAGCAGTACTTC
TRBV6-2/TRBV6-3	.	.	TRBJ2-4	CASSRDQLAKNIQYF	TGTGCCAGCAGTCGGGACCAACTAGCCAAAAACATTCAGTACTTC
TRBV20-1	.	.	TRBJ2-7	CSATLNYEQYF	TGCAGTGCCACCCTGAACTACGAGCAGTACTTC
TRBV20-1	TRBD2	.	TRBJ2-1	CSAFPGLAGGPSRQFF	TGCAGTGCATTCCCGGGACTAGCGGGAGGCCCCTCCCGGCAGTTCTTC
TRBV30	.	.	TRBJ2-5	CAWGHSSGLTQYF	TGTGCCTGGGGACACTCCTCGGGTCTGACCCAGTACTTC
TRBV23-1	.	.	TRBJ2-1	CASSQLQIHGANEQFF	TGCGCCAGCAGTCAATTACAAATCCATGGGGCTAATGAGCAGTTCTTC
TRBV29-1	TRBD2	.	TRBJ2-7	CSVGDSGVPYEQYF	TGCAGCGTTGGTGACAGCGGGGTTCCCTACGAGCAGTACTTC
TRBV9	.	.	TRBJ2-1	CASSQAGRVNEQFF	TGTGCCAGCAGTCAAGCGGGTCGGGTGAATGAGCAGTTCTTC
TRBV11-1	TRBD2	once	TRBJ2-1	CASSKSGRTGDEQFF	TGTGCCAGCAGCAAGAGCGGGAGGACCGGGGATGAGCAGTTCTTC
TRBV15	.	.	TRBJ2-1	CATSPRGRGYNEQFF	TGTGCCACCAGCCCGAGAGGGCGAGGTTATAATGAGCAGTTCTTC
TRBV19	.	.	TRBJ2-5	CASSTGQAETQYF	TGTGCCAGTAGTACCGGTCAAGCGGAGACCCAGTACTTC
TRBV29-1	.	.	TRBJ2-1	CSVEHPPGSYNEQFF	TGCAGCGTTGAACACCCACCGGGCTCCTACAATGAGCAGTTCTTC
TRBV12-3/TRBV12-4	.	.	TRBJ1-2	CASSLTGHPRGYGYTF	TGTGCCAGCAGTTTAACGGGGCATCCTAGGGGCTATGGCTACACCTTC
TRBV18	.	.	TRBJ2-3	CASSPQDLASTDTQYF	TGTGCCAGCTCACCACAAGATCTAGCGAGCACAGATACGCAGTATTTT
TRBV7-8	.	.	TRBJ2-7	CASSLEQGTTYEQYF	TGTGCCAGCAGCTTAGAACAGGGTACTACCTACGAGCAGTACTTC
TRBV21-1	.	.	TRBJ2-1	CASLGQSNNEQFF	TGTGCCAGCTTGGGACAGAGTAACAATGAGCAGTTCTTC
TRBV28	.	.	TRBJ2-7	CASSQRSGRRHEQYF	TGTGCCAGCAGTCAGCGTTCGGGCCGCCGGCACGAGCAGTACTTC
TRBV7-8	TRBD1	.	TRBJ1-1	CASSPLTGVPNTEAFF	TGTGCCAGCAGCCCATTGACAGGGGTCCCGAACACTGAAGCTTTCTTT
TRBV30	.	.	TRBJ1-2	CAWSVRGNYGYTF	TGTGCCTGGAGTGTACGGGGGAACTATGGCTACACCTTC
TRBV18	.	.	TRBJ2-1	CASSPRSSAANEQFF	TGTGCCAGCTCACCACGGTCTAGCGCTGCCAATGAGCAGTTCTTC
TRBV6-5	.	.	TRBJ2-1	CASSYSGGPSYNEQFF	TGTGCCAGCAGTTACTCCGGCGGGCCAAGCTACAATGAGCAGTTCTTC
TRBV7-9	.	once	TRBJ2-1	CATGTGSSYNEQFF	TGTGCCACTGGGACGGGCAGCTCCTACAATGAGCAGTTCTTC
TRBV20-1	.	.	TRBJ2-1	CSARDSGDYNEQFF	TGCAGTGCTAGAGATAGCGGCGACTACAATGAGCAGTTCTTC
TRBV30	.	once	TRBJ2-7	CAWKETPYEQYF	TGTGCCTGGAAAGAGACCCCCTACGAGCAGTACTTC
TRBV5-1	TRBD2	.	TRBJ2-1	CASSIGTSGSNEQFF	TGCGCCAGCAGCATCGGGACTAGCGGGAGTAATGAGCAGTTCTTC
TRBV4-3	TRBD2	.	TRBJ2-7	CASSPFAGGPYEQYF	TGCGCCAGCAGCCCTTTTGCGGGAGGACCCTACGAGCAGTACTTC
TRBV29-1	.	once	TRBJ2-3	CSVEETRRGDTQYF	TGCAGCGTTGAAGAGACTAGGCGAGGAGATACGCAGTATTTT
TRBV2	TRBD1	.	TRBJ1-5	CASTGQGASNQPQHF	TGTGCCAGCACTGGACAGGGGGCGAGCAATCAGCCCCAGCATTTT
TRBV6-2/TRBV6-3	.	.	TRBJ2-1	CASSVFNEQFF	TGTGCCAGCAGCGTGTTCAATGAGCAGTTCTTC
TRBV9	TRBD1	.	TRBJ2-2	CASSPQGASTGELFF	TGTGCCAGCAGCCCACAGGGGGCAAGCACCGGGGAGCTGTTTTTT
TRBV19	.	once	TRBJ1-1	CASRRSVSALNTEAFF	TGTGCCAGTAGGCGGAGTGTTTCGGCCCTGAACACTGAAGCTTTCTTT
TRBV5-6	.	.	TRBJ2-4	CASSLAQGRGNIQYF	TGTGCCAGCAGCTTGGCCCAGGGGAGGGGAAACATTCAGTACTTC
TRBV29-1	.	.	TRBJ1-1	CSVDAGGARTEAFF	TGCAGCGTGGACGCGGGGGGGGCGAGGACTGAAGCTTTCTTT
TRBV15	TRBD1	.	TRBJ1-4	CATSRDRPNEKLFF	TGTGCCACCAGTCGGGACAGGCCTAATGAAAAACTGTTTTTT
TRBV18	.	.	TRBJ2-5	CASSLPHAETQYF	TGTGCCAGCTCACTCCCCCATGCGGAGACCCAGTACTTC
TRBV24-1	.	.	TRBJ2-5	CATSDYSRDFAETQYF	TGTGCCACCAGTGACTACTCACGGGACTTTGCAGAGACCCAGTACTTC
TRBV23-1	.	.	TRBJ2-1	CASSQSVCGLSYNEQFF	TGCGCCAGCAGTCAATCGGTATGCGGCCTCTCCTACAATGAGCAGTTCTTC
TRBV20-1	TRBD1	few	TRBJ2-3	CSARPGQSTDTQYF	TGCAGTGCTCGACCGGGACAGTCCACAGATACGCAGTATTTT
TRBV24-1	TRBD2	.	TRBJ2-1	CATQRAGVAYNEQFF	TGTGCCACACAAAGAGCGGGAGTTGCCTACAATGAGCAGTTCTTC
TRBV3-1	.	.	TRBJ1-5	CASSQGPGADQPQHF	TGTGCCAGCAGCCAAGGCCCAGGGGCAGATCAGCCCCAGCATTTT
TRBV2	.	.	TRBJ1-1	CASRRGEAFF	TGTGCCAGCAGACGGGGTGAAGCTTTCTTT
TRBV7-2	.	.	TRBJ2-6	CASSVEPGANVLTF	TGTGCCAGCAGCGTCGAGCCCGGGGCCAACGTCCTGACTTTC